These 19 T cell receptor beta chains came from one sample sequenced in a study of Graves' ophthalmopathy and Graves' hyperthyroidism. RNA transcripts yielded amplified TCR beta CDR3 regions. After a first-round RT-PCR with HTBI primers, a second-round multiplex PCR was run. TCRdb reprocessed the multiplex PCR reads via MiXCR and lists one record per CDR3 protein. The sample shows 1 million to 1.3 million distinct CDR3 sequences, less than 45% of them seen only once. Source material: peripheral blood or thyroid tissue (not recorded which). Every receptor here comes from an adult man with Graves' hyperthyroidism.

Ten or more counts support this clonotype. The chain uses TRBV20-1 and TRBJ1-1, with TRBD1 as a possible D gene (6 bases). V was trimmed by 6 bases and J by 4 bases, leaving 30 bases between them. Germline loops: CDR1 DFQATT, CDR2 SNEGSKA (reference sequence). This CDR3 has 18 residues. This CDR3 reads CSAKYATGFGRSGTEAFF. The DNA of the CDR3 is TGCAGTGCCAAATACGCAACAGGGTTTGGGAGAAGTGGCACTGAAGCTTTCTTT.

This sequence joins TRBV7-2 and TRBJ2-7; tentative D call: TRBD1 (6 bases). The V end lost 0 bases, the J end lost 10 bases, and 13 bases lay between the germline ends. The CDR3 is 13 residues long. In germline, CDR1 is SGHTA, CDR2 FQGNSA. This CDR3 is CASSLAERTDQYF. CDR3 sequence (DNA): TGTGCCAGCAGCTTAGCGGAGAGGACAGATCAGTACTTC.

The CDR3 loop reads CASSPTEAQETQYF. CDR3 DNA sequence: TGTGCCAGCAGTCCGACGGAAGCCCAAGAGACCCAGTACTTC. The chain has TRBV6-4 and TRBJ2-5; D gene ambiguous. The CDR3 contains 14 residues. The V and J ends lost 5 bases and 1 base respectively, with 11 bases between them. Looked up from germline, CDR1 is MRHNA and CDR2 is SNTAGT.

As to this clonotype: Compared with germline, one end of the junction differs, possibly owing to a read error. In nucleotides, the CDR3 is TGCGGCGTTTCTAATAGACAGGGGGGTACTGAAGCTTTCTTT. Residues: CGVSNRQGGTEAFF. V and J are TRBV29-1 and TRBJ1-1, with 9 bases matching TRBD1. The V gene's germline CDR1 is SQVTM and CDR2 ANQGSEA. The CDR3 is 14 residues long.

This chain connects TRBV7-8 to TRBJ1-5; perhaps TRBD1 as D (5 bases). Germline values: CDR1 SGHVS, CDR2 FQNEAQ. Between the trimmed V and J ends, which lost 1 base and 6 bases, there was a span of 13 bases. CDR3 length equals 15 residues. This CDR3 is CASSLGGAGTQPQHF. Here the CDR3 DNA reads TGTGCCAGCAGCTTAGGCGGGGCAGGGACTCAGCCCCAGCATTTT.

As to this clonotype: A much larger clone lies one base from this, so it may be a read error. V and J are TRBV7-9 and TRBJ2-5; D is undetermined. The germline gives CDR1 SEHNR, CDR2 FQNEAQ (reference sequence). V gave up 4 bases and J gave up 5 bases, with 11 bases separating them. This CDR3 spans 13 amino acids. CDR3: CASSSTIGETQYF. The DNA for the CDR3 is TGTGCCAGCAGCTCTACCATTGGGGAGACCCAGTACTTC.

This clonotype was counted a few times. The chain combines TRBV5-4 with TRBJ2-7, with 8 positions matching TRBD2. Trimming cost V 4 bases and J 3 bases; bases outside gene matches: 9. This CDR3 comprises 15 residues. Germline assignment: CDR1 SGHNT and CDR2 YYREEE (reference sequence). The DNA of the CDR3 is TGTGCCAGCAGCCGGGATGGAAGCGGGGGCTACGAGCAGTACTTC. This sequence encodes CASSRDGSGGYEQYF.

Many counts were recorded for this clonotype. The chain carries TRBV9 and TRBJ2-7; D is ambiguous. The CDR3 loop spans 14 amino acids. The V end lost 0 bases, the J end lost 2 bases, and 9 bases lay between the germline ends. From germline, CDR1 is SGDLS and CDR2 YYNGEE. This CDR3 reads CASSVVADTYEQYF. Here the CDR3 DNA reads TGTGCCAGCAGCGTAGTCGCTGACACCTACGAGCAGTACTTC.

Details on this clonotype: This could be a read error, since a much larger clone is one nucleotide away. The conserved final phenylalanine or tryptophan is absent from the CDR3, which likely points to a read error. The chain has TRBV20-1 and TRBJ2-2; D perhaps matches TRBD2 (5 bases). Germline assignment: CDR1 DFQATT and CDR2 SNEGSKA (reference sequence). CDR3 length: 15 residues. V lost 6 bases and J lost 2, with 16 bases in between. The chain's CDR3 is CSARPVGVNTGELFS. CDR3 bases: TGCAGTGCCAGGCCGGTGGGAGTAAACACCGGGGAGCTGTTTTCT.

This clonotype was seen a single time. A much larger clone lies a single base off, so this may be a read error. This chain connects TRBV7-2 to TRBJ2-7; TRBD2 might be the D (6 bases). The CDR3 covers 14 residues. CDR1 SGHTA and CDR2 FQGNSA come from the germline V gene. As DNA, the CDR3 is TGTGCCAGCAGGGGAGGACAAAGCTCCTACGAGCAGCACTTC. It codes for CASRGGQSSYEQHF.

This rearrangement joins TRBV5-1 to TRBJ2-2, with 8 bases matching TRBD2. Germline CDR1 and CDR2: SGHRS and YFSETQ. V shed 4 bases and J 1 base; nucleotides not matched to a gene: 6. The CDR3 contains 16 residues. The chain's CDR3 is CASSRLTSGNTGELFF. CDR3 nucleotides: TGCGCCAGCAGCCGGTTAACTAGCGGGAACACCGGGGAGCTGTTTTTT.

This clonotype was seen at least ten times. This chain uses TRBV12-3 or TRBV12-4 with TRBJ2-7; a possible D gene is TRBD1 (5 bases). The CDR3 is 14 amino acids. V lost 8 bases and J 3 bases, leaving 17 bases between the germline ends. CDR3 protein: CASSSGNLHYEQYF. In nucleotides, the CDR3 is TGTGCCAGCTCCTCAGGGAACCTTCACTACGAGCAGTACTTC.

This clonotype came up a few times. CDR3 in DNA: TGTGCCACCAGTGATTTCCACTCTGGGGCCAACGTCCTGACTTTC. This sequence encodes CATSDFHSGANVLTF. The rearrangement uses TRBV24-1 and TRBJ2-6; no clear D gene. The CDR3 runs 15 residues. V lost 1 base and J lost 0, with 3 bases in between. Germline CDR1 reads KGHDR; CDR2 reads SFDVKD.

This chain's CDR3 is CSARDWTSGGQYF. The CDR3 coding sequence is TGCAGTGCTAGAGATTGGACTAGCGGGGGTCAGTACTTC. The V call is TRBV20-1, the J call TRBJ2-7; TRBD2 aligns across 13 bases. V lost 0 bases and J lost 10; bases outside the gene matches: 3. This CDR3 is 13 amino acids long. Germline lookup yields CDR1 DFQATT and CDR2 SNEGSKA (reference sequence).

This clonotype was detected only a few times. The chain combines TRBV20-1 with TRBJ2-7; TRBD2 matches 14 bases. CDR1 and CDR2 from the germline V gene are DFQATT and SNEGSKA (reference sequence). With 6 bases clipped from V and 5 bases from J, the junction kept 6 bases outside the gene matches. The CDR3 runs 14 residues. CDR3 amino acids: CSAGTSGRGDEQYF. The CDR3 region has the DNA TGCAGTGCCGGGACTAGCGGGAGAGGAGACGAGCAGTACTTC.

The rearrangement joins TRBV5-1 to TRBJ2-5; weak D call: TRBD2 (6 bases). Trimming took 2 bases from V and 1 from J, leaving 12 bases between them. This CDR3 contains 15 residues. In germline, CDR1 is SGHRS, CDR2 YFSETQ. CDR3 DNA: TGCGCCAGCAGCTTTGGCGCGGGGAGCCAAGAGACCCAGTACTTC. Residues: CASSFGAGSQETQYF.

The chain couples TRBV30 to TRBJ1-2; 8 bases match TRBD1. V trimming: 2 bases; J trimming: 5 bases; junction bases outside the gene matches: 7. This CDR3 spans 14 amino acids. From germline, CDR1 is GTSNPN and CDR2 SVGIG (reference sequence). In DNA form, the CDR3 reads TGTGCCTGGAGTCCAGACAGGGGTTGGTATGGCTACACCTTC. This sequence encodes CAWSPDRGWYGYTF.

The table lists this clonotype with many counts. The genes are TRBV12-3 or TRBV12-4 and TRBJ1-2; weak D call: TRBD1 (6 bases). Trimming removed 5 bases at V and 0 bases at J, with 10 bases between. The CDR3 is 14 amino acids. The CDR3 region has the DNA TGTGCCAGCAGTGGGCAGGGGACTAACTATGGCTACACCTTC. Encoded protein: CASSGQGTNYGYTF.

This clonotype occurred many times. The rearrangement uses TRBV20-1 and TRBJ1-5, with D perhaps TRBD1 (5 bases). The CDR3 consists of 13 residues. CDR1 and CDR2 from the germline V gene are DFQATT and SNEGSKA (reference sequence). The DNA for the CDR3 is TGCAGCCTTCAGACGGGAGGGGATCAGCCCCAGCATTTT. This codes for CSLQTGGDQPQHF.